The 2 T cell receptor beta chains given below trace back to one sample, sequenced in a study of T cell clonality in common variable immunodeficiency (dated by TCRdb to the mid-2010s). What the work shows at the level of the full study, not this receptor alone: Fewer deletions and N-nucleotide insertions were reportedly observed in CVID TCRbeta sequences, and highly modified clones with 13 or more V deletions were reportedly absent from CVID TCRbeta sequences.

Their antigen targets remain unknown. Preparation of the library involved the immunoSEQ multiplex PCR assay. The immuneACCESS repertoire file appears here via TCRdb, limited to in-frame rearrangements. These files lack a portion of the clones; in checked studies, under half of the deficit traces to unresolved V genes, and the cause of the others is not known. In this sample, roughly 42,000 clones appear, none counted once only. The biggest ten clones account for around 6% of the sample. Material for sequencing was peripheral blood mononuclear cells. These receptors came from a human donor with common variable immunodeficiency.

This clone came up a few times. The CDR3 end falls 3 residues outside the read, so it is completed with the germline J gene. J is TRBJ1-5 and V is TRBV19; 8 nucleotides line up with TRBD1. After removal of 4 bases from V and 4 bases from J, the junction contained 6 bases not matched to a gene. The germline CDR1 and CDR2 sequences are LNHDA and SQIVND (reference sequence). The CDR3 runs to 15 residues. The CDR3: CASSTAGGGNQPQHF. CDR3 bases read: TGTGCCAGTAGTACGGCAGGGGGCGGGAATCAGCCC.

The table lists this clone with a few counts. The observed sequence ends 3 residues before the CDR3 terminus, with the missing tail filled in from the germline J gene. The genes are TRBV7-2 and TRBJ1-2; TRBD1 aligns across 8 bases. Germline values: CDR1 SGHTA, CDR2 FQGNSA. The length of the CDR3 is 15 residues. Trimming cost V 5 bases and J 3 bases; bases outside gene matches: 8. The CDR3 bases that were read are TGTGCCAGCAGCCCACAGGGGGGTGATGACTATGGC. Protein: CASSPQGGDDYG. The complete CDR3 protein is CASSPQGGDDYGYTF.